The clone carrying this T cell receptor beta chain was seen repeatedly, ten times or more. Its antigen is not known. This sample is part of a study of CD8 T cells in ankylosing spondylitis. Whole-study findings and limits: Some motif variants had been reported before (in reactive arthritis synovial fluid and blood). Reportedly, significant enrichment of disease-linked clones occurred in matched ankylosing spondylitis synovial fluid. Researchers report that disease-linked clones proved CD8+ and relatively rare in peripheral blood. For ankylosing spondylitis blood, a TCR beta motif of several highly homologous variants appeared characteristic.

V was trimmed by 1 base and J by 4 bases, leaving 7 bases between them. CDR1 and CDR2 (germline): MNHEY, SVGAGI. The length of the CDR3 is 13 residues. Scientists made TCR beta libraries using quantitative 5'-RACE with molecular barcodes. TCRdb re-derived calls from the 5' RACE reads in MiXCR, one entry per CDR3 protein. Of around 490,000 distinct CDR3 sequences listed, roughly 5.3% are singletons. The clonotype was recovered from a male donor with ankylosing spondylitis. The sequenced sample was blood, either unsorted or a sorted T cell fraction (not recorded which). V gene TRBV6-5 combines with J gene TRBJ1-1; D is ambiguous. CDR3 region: CASSYYKFTEAFF. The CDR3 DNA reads TGTGCCAGCAGTTACTATAAGTTCACTGAAGCTTTCTTT.